This TCR beta chain derives from a study of control samples from healthy donors and cancer patients (dated by TCRdb to 2020 to 2021). V is clipped by 5 bases and J by 5 bases, and the sequence between their germline boundaries is 4 bases long. Spanning cysteine to phenylalanine, the CDR3 consists of 11 amino acids. Only CDR3 DNA remains: 33 bases, in frame from the first base. A word on this clone: Its antigen specificity is not known. No base quality values were provided; no much bigger clone lies one nucleotide off.

Library prep was done by the immunoSEQ multiplex PCR assay. Held by TCRdb, this immuneACCESS table contains in-frame sequences only and omits some clones. Under half of the omission traces to an unresolved V gene where checked; the cause of the rest is unknown. In all, the sample holds tens of thousands of clones, and approximately 84% of those were seen once. The ten largest account for about 36% of the sample. The chain employs TRBV12-3 or TRBV12-4 and TRBJ2-4, with the D gene call left open. Sequencing used PBMCs. The sequence was obtained from a man between 65 and 85 years old with lung cancer. The sequence in DNA is TGTGCCAGCAGTCAGCAAAACATTCAGTACTTC. It translates to CASSQQNIQYF.